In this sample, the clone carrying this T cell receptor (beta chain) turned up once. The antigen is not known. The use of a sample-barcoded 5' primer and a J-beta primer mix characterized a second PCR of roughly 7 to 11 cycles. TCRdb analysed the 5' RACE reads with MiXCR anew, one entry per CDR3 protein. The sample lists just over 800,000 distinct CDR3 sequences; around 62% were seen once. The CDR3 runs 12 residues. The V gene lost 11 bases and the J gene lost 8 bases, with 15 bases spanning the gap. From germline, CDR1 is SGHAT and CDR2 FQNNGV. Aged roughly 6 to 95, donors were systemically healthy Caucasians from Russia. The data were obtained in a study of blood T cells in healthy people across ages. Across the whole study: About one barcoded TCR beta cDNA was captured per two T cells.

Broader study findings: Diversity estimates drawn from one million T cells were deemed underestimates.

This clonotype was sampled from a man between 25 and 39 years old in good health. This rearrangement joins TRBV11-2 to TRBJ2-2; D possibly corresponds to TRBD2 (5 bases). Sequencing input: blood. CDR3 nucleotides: TGTGCCTCGGGGAAGAGCGAGGGGGAGCTGTTTTTT. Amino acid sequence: CASGKSEGELFF.